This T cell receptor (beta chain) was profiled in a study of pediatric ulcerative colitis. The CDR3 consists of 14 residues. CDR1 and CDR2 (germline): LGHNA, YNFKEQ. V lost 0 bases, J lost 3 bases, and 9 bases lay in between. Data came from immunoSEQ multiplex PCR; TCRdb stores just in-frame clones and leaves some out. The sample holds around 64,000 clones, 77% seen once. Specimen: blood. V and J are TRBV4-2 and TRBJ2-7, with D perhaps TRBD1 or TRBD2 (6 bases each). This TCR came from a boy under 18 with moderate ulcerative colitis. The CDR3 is CASSQEGGFYEQYF. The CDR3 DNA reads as TGTGCCAGCAGCCAAGAAGGGGGGTTCTACGAGCAGTACTTC.